Included here is one T cell receptor (beta chain) sequence, with context. The J segment lost 7 bases and the V segment lost 3 bases, leaving 8 bases of the junction unmatched. CDR1 SGHTA and CDR2 FQGTGA come from the germline V gene. This CDR3 contains 15 residues. The data are from a study of blood T cell repertoires in COVID-19. Turning to the study itself: Samples came from the United States, Italy and Spain, spanning acute and convalescent COVID-19.

Sequencing used immunoSEQ multiplex PCR; TCRdb keeps in-frame clones, though not all of them. The data contain about 200,000 clones, around 86% of them singletons. This clonotype was obtained from a man between 60 and 70 years old with acute or convalescent COVID-19. J is TRBJ2-1 and V is TRBV7-3; 8 bases map to TRBD2. Sequenced input: peripheral blood. CDR3 nucleotide sequence: TGTGCCAGCAGCTTGAGGCGGGGGGCCGTAAATGAGCAGTTCTTC. Translated: CASSLRRGAVNEQFF.